This TCR beta chain comes out of a study of OX40 agonist ivuxolimab in advanced cancers. Background on the study: Patients undergoing dose escalation presented with hepatocellular carcinoma, melanoma, renal cell or head and neck cancer. General study results and limits: Among the nonresponders, some also had low normalized T-cell clonal expansion. At 0.1 to 3.0 mg/kg and by week 6, clonal expansion occurred in CD4+ and CD8+ blood T cells.

Here immunoSEQ multiplex PCR was the method, and the copy in TCRdb shows in-frame clones only, minus some. Of some 100,000 clones detected, about 91% appear once; the ten largest clones hold less than 0.2%. The CDR3 is 13 amino acids. The V gene lost 4 bases and the J gene lost 2 bases, with 9 bases spanning the gap. Looked up from germline, CDR1 is SGHRS and CDR2 is YFSETQ. On this clone: As yet, its antigen is unknown.

The source was CD4+ or CD8+ T cells sorted from blood, collected in a trial of the OX40 agonist ivuxolimab. This TCR derives from an adult with an advanced solid tumor such as melanoma, head and neck, liver or kidney cancer. This chain links TRBV5-1 with TRBJ1-2, with a weak D call TRBD1 (6 bases). The CDR3 loop reads CASSAGQNYGYTF. The CDR3 nucleotides are TGCGCCAGCAGCGCCGGACAGAACTATGGCTACACCTTC.